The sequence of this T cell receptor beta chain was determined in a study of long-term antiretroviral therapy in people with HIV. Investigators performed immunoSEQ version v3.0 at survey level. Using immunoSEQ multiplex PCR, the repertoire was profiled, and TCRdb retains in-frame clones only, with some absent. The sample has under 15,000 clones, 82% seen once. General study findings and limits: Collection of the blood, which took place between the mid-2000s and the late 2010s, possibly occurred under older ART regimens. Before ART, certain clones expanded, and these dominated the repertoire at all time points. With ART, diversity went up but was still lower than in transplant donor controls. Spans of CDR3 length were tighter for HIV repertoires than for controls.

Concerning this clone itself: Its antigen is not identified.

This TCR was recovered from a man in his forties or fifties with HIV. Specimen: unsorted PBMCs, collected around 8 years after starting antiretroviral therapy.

The CDR3 region has the DNA TGTGCCAGCAGCCTTGGCAGCTACACAGATACGCAGTATTTT. Amino acid sequence: CASSLGSYTDTQYF. The chain links TRBV7-2 to TRBJ2-3, with D hard to call. V shed 5 bases and J shed 2 bases, with 11 bases lying between them. CDR1 SGHTA and CDR2 FQGNSA come from the germline V gene. The CDR3 sequence is 14 residues long.